This T cell receptor beta chain was retrieved from a study of metastatic and nonmetastatic thyroid tumors (dated by TCRdb to the early 2020s). Context from the whole study: For patients with malignant and with benign thyroid disease, the researchers compared repertoires between peripheral blood samples and tumor or nodule tissue samples. Study-wide findings and limitations: In both blood and tumor samples, TCR beta diversity was reported to be significantly higher in malignant tumors than in benign nodules.

Concerning this clone: There is no known antigen for this receptor. No base quality values were provided; no much bigger clone lies one nucleotide off.

None of the patients had been given any treatment before thyroid surgery. Patient clinical samples collected from about 2012 to 2018 were retrospectively analysed using T-cell receptor beta sequencing. The method behind the library was PCR. The instrument was an Illumina HiSeq 4000. High-throughput sequencing was used to profile the TCR beta-chain CDR3 region of each patient. Per the original workflow: Drawing on CDR3 differences between clinicopathological groups, the researchers built a classifier meant to tell apart patients with distant-metastatic papillary thyroid cancer. The Shannon index was used to assess repertoire diversity, and the Morisita-Horn index was used to assess tumor-blood repertoire similarity. TCRdb reran the public reads through fastp at Q25 and MiXCR, keeping productive beta chains. TCRdb's processing, not the authors', yielded these V and J calls. Here the sample has some 38,000 clones; 40% to 55% occur a single time. The top ten clonotypes cover around 22% of the sample.

The CDR3 measures 12 amino acids from cysteine to phenylalanine. The sequence is cut down to CDR3 DNA, 36 bases in frame from base 1. The trim is 4 bases for V and 6 bases for J, with a gap of 9 bases between the germline ends. Taken from the germline V gene, the CDR1 and CDR2 loops are MDHEN and SYDVKM. The source material was tumor tissue. The V and J segments used are TRBV28 and TRBJ1-1; the D segment cannot be called with confidence. This receptor was identified in a male donor with papillary thyroid cancer or a benign thyroid nodule (not recorded which). Some clones in this sample may be carry-over from other donors' samples. The bases read TGTGCCAGCAGTTCCTACTATCCTGAAGCTTTCTTT. It is translated as CASSSYYPEAFF.